The sequence of this TCR beta chain was determined in a study of CD8 T cells in Susac syndrome. Remarks on this clonotype: Its antigen is unidentified.

Random hexamers primed reverse transcription of about 0.45 to 1 ug RNA. It was immunoSEQ multiplex PCR that amplified TCR beta CDR3 across 54 Vbeta and 13 Jbeta. TCRdb reprocessed the immunoSEQ multiplex PCR reads via MiXCR and lists one record per CDR3 protein. The profile shows roughly 180,000 distinct CDR3 sequences, about 93% of them singletons. In blood CD8+ and CD4+ T cells, TCR beta underwent sequencing. The study used treatment-naive patients who had stable or active relapsing-remitting disease as multiple sclerosis controls. This CDR3 has 12 residues. Germline values: CDR1 GTSNPN, CDR2 SVGIG (reference sequence). Unmatched junction bases numbered 6, after V lost 8 bases and J lost 3 bases. Points from the study as a whole: It was acknowledged in the study that the number of individuals who were included in its TCR sequencing and HLA analysis was relatively small.

The rearrangement joins TRBV30 to TRBJ2-7; 8 bases map to TRBD1. Sequencing was carried out using CD4+ T cells from PBMCs. The TCR sequence derives from a human donor with multiple sclerosis. CDR3 sequence (DNA): TGTGCCCGAAGCACAGGGGGCTACGAGCAGTACTTC. Translated, it gives CARSTGGYEQYF.